The following is a T cell receptor beta chain sequence with its context. At the DNA level, this CDR3 is encoded by other sequences in the same sample as well. The data are from a study of control samples from healthy donors and cancer patients. V was clipped by 1 base and J by 7 bases, with 9 bases between them. Germline assignment: CDR1 SGHRS and CDR2 YFSETQ. The CDR3 runs to 13 residues. Using immunoSEQ multiplex PCR, the repertoire was profiled, and TCRdb retains in-frame clones only, with some absent. This repertoire shows more than 80,000 clones, approximately 93% found once; its top ten account for 6.5% to 9.5%.

Sequencing was done on a sample of blood. The clonotype originates from a man between 18 and 29 years old in good health. The chain joins TRBV5-1 to TRBJ2-1; D remains ambiguous. Here the CDR3 reads CASSLQVSNEQFF. In nucleotides, the CDR3 is TGCGCCAGCAGCTTGCAGGTATCGAATGAGCAGTTCTTC.